This TCR beta chain comes out of a study of T cells in Graves' hyperthyroidism and ophthalmopathy. Whole-study context: Pretreatment peripheral blood was obtained at initial diagnosis.

This clonotype appeared many times. Its antigen is as yet unknown. RNA transcripts were the template for amplifying TCR beta CDR3 regions. An initial round of RT-PCR targeting the TCR CDR3 relied on the HTBI primer set. MiXCR, run by TCRdb on the multiplex PCR reads, gives a single entry per CDR3 protein. This sample carries more than 350,000 distinct CDR3 sequences, approximately 15% of them seen once, and the ten largest clones take 20%. Notes on the study in general: Most thyroid clonotypes that were expanded above 0.001 also turned up in blood. Ophthalmopathy onset followed model prediction by a median around six months.

The germline V and J ends were trimmed by 5 bases and 6 bases, with 7 bases remaining between them. CDR3 size: 11 residues. Germline CDR1 is DFQATT and CDR2 is SNEGSKA (reference sequence). The source of this sequence is a woman between 25 and 40 years old with Graves' ophthalmopathy. J is TRBJ2-2 and V is TRBV20-1; D unclear. What was sequenced was blood. CDR3 in DNA: TGCAGTGCTCAAGGACCCGGGGAGCTGTTTTTT. Protein: CSAQGPGELFF.